This TCR beta chain derives from a study of shared clonotypes between healthy human individuals. Study at large: Each donor contributed plates that comprised three CD4 naive, three CD4 memory, two CD8 naive and one CD8 memory.

Germline V gene sequence: CDR1 LGHNT, CDR2 FRNRAP. The CDR3 runs to 14 residues. Trimming left V 0 bases short and J 6 bases short, with 11 bases between. Clones were read by immunoSEQ multiplex PCR, and TCRdb kept only the in-frame ones, dropping some. The sample comprises more than 2 million clones, just under 95% of which are singletons, and about 1.1% rests with the top ten. Study conclusions and caveats: Compared with clonotypes that all four donors shared, non-shared clonotypes had lower generation probabilities. Researchers found naive subsets generally carried larger estimated richness than memory subsets.

CD8 cells classed as naive were CD45RO-negative and positively selected for CCR7, excluding terminally differentiated effector memory CD45RA+ cells. Turning to this clone: As yet, its antigen is unknown.

The sequencing sample was made of naive CD8+ T cells sorted from blood. The TCR originated in a man younger than 35 in good health. This chain uses TRBV12-5 with TRBJ1-1, with D unclear. This CDR3 is CASGLVDNGPEAFF. CDR3 nucleotide sequence: TGTGCTAGTGGTTTGGTTGACAACGGACCTGAAGCTTTCTTT.